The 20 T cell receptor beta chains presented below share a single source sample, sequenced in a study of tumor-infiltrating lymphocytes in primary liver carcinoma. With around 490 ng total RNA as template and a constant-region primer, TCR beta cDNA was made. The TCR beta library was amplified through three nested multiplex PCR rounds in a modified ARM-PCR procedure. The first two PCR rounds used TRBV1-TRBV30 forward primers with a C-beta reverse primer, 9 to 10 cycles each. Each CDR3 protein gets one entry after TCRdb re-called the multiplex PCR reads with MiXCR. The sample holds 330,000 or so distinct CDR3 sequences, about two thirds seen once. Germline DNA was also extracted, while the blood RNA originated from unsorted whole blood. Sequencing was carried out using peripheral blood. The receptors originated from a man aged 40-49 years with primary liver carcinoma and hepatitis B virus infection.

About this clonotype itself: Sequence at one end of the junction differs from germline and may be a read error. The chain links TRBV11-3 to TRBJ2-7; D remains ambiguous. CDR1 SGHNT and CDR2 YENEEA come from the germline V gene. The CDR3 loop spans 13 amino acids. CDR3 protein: CTSSPVVHYEQYF. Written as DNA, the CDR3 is TGTACCAGCAGCCCGGTGGTCCACTACGAGCAGTACTTC.

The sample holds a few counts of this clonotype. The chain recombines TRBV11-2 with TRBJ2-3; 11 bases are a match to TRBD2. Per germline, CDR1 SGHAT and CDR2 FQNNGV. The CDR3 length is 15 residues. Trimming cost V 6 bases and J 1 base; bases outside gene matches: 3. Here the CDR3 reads CASRGGLAGTDTQYF. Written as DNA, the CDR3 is TGTGCCAGCAGGGGGGGACTAGCGGGCACAGATACGCAGTATTTT.

CDR3 in DNA: TGCAGCGTGTCGGGACAGGGCACTGACGAGCAGTACTTC. Translation: CSVSGQGTDEQYF. V gene TRBV29-1 combines with J gene TRBJ2-7; TRBD1 matches at 9 bases. V was clipped by 6 bases and J by 5 bases; unmatched bases: 8. The CDR3 sequence is 13 residues long. CDR1 and CDR2 (germline): SQVTM, ANQGSEA.

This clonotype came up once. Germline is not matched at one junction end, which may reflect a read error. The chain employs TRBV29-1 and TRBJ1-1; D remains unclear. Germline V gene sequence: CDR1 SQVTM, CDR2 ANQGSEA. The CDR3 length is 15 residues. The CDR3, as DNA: TGCGGCGTTGCCCCGGGATGGGGAATGAACACTGAAGCTTTCTTT. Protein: CGVAPGWGMNTEAFF.

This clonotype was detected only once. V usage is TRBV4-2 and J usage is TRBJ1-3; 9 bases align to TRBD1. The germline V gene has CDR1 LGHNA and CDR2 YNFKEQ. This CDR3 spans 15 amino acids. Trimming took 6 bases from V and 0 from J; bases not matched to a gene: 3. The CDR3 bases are TGTGCCAGCAGTCAGACAGGGGGCTCTGGAAACACCATATATTTT. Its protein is CASSQTGGSGNTIYF.

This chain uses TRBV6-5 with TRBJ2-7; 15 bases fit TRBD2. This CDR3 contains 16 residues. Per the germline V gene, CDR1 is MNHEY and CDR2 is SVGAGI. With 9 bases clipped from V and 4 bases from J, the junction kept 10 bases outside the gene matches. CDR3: CASAHMGLAGGYEQYF. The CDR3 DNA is TGTGCCAGTGCGCACATGGGACTAGCGGGGGGATACGAGCAGTACTTC.

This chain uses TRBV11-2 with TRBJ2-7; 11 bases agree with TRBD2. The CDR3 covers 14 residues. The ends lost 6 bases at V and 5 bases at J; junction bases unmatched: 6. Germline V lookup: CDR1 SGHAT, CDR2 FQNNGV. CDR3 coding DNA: TGTGCCAGCAGTCCGACTAGCGGGATCAACGAGCAGTACTTC. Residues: CASSPTSGINEQYF.

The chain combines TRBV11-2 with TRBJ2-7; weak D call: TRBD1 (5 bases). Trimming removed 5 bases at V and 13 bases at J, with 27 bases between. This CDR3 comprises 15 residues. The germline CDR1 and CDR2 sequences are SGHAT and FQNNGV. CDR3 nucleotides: TGTGCCAGCAGCCAACTCGACAGTTTCTCCTACGAGTATTACTTC. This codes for CASSQLDSFSYEYYF.

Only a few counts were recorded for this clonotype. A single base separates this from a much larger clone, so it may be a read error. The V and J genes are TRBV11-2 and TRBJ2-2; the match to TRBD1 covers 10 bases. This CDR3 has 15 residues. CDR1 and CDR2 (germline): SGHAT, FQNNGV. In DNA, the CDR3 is TGTACCAGCAGCTTAGCCGGACAGGGGGCCGGGGAGCTGTTTTTT. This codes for CTSSLAGQGAGELFF.

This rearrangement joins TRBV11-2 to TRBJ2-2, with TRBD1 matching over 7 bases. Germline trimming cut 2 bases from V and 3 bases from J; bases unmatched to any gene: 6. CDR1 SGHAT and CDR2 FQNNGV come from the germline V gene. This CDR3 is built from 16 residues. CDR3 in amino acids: CASSLPGRGYTGELFF. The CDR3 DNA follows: TGTGCCAGCAGCTTACCGGGCAGGGGGTACACCGGGGAGCTGTTTTTT.

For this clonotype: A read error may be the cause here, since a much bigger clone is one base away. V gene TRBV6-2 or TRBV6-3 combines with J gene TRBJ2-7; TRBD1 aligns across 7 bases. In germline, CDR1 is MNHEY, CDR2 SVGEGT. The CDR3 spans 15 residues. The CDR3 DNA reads TGTACCAGCCAAGCACGGGACAGCTTCTCCTACGAGCAGTACTTC. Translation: CTSQARDSFSYEQYF.

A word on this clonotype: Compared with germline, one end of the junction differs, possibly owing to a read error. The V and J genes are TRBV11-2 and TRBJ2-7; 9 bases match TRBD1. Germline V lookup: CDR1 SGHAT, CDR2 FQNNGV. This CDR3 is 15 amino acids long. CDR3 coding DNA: TGTGCCAGCAGCTTGAATCCGGGACAGGGCTACAAGCAGTACTTC. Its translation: CASSLNPGQGYKQYF.

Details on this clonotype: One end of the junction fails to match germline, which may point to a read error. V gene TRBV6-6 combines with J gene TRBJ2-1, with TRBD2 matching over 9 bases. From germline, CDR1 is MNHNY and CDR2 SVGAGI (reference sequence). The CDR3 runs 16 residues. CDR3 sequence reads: CAGSYLGSGRQDEQFF. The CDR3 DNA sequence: TGTGCCGGCAGTTACTTGGGTAGCGGGAGACAGGATGAGCAGTTCTTC.

The CDR3: CASNSMAGFTGELFF. Written as DNA, the CDR3 is TGTGCCAGCAACTCCATGGCCGGGTTTACCGGGGAGCTGTTTTTT. The chain has TRBV5-5 and TRBJ2-2; D gene uncertain. The germline V gene encodes CDR1 SGHKS and CDR2 YYEKEE (reference sequence). The ends were cut back, 6 bases at V and 5 bases at J, with 17 bases in the middle. This CDR3 region has 15 residues.

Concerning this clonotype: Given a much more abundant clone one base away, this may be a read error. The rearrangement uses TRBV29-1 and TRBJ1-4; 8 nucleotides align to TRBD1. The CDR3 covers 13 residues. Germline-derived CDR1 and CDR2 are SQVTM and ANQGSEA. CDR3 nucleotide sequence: TGCAACGCACAGGGGGAGGCTAATGAAAAACTGTTTTTT. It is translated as CNAQGEANEKLFF.

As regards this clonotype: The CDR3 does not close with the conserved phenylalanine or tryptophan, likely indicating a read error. The CDR3 DNA is TGTGCCAGTAGCTCCGATACCGGGGAGCTGTTTTCT. It translates to CASSSDTGELFS. This sequence joins TRBV11-2 and TRBJ2-2, with D hard to call. CDR1 and CDR2 (germline): SGHAT, FQNNGV. This CDR3 has 12 residues.

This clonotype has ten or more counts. The CDR3 sequence is CASSLRGTSGRNEQFF. The CDR3 DNA is TGCGCCAGCAGCCTTAGAGGGACTAGCGGGAGGAATGAGCAGTTCTTC. The chain employs TRBV4-3 and TRBJ2-1; 15 nucleotides line up with TRBD2. CDR3 length equals 16 residues. J was trimmed by 7 bases and V by 4 bases; bases with no gene match: 5. Germline-derived CDR1 and CDR2 are LGHNA and YSLEER.

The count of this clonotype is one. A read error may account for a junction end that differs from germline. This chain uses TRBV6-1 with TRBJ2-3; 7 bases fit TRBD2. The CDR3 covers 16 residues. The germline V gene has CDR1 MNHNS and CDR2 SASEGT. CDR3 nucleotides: TGTGTCAGCAGTGTGCCGGGAGGAAGGCGGCCAGATACGCAGTATTTT. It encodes CVSSVPGGRRPDTQYF.

Here the CDR3 reads CASSPVQGDIQYF. CDR3 sequence (DNA): TGTGCCAGCAGCCCCGTACAGGGAGACATTCAGTACTTC. V usage is TRBV5-4 and J usage is TRBJ2-4; D perhaps matches TRBD1 (6 bases). The V end lost 4 bases, the J end lost 8 bases, and 13 bases lay between the germline ends. The germline V gene has CDR1 SGHNT and CDR2 YYREEE (reference sequence). There are 13 residues in the CDR3. Complete variable domain (other parts from reference TRBV5-4 and TRBJ2-4): ETGVTQSPTHLIKTRGQQVTLRCSSQSGHNTVSWYQQALGQGPQFIFQYYREEENGRGNFPPRFSGLQFPNYSSELNVNALELDDSALYLCASSPVQGDIQYFGAGTRLSVL.

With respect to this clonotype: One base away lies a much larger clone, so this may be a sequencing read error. The CDR3 DNA follows: TGTGCCAGGAGTTACACTAGCGGAGGGGAGACCCAGTACTTC. Its protein is CARSYTSGGETQYF. This rearrangement joins TRBV6-5 to TRBJ2-5, with 8 bases that match TRBD2. CDR1 is MNHEY, CDR2 SVGAGI, per germline. CDR3 length: 14 residues.